The 29 T cell receptor beta chains below all came from one sample that was sequenced in a study of cytomegalovirus exposure and HLA in healthy donors. PCR was performed using 60 Vbeta and 13 Jbeta primers. Repertoires were generated with immunoSEQ multiplex PCR, while TCRdb's copy carries only in-frame clones and drops some. This sample has 80,000 to 95,000 clones, with about four fifths found just once. The material sequenced was PBMCs. Source of these receptors: a woman in her twenties or thirties in good health and CMV-seronegative.

Turning to this clone: The germline gene is not matched at one end of the junction; a read error may be the cause. The chain combines TRBV5-6 with TRBJ1-4; D uncertain. The V gene's germline CDR1 is SGHDT and CDR2 YYEEEE. The CDR3 totals 14 residues. The CDR3 protein is CASSLTRTNEKLFF. Written as DNA, the CDR3 is TGTGCCAGCAGTTTGACAAGGACTAATGAAAAATTGTTTTTT. The full variable domain, its missing parts supplied by reference TRBV5-6 and TRBJ1-4, is DAGVTQSPTHLIKTRGQQVTLRCSPKSGHDTVSWYQQALGQGPQFIFQYYEEEERQRGNFPDRFSGHQFPNYSSELNVNALLLGDSALYLCASSLTRTNEKLFFGSGTQLSVL.

V is TRBV6-1 and J is TRBJ2-7; the match to TRBD2 covers 12 bases. The CDR3 has 19 residues. CDR1 is MNHNS and CDR2 is SASEGT in the germline V gene. The V segment lost 1 base and the J segment 0 bases; nucleotides outside the gene matches: 10. In DNA form, the CDR3 reads TGTGCCAGCAGTGAAGGAGGGACTAGCGGGTACAAACACTCCTACGAGCAGTACTTC. It codes for CASSEGGTSGYKHSYEQYF.

The gene calls are TRBV28 and TRBJ1-2, with 9 bases matching TRBD1. This CDR3 has 15 amino acids. J was trimmed by 4 bases and V by 6 bases; bases with no gene match: 9. The germline V gene encodes CDR1 MDHEN and CDR2 SYDVKM. The CDR3 protein is CASSRGGTGSYGYTF. CDR3 DNA sequence: TGTGCCAGCAGCCGAGGGGGGACAGGGTCCTATGGCTACACCTTC.

The chain is built from TRBV4-3 and TRBJ1-1, with 8 positions matching TRBD1. There are 15 residues in the CDR3. The ends lost 2 bases at V and 1 base at J; junction bases unmatched: 3. CDR1 is LGHNA, CDR2 YSLEER, per germline. CDR3 loop: CASSQLGQGNTEAFF. The CDR3 DNA sequence: TGCGCCAGCAGCCAACTTGGACAGGGGAACACTGAAGCTTTCTTT.

In DNA, the CDR3 is TGTGCCAGCAACGACAGGGGAAACACCATATATTTT. It encodes CASNDRGNTIYF. This chain links TRBV5-4 with TRBJ1-3; tentative D call: TRBD1 (6 bases). V dropped 6 bases and J dropped 4 bases, with 8 bases sitting between them. Germline-derived CDR1 and CDR2 are SGHNT and YYREEE (reference sequence). The CDR3 spans 12 residues.

The rearrangement joins TRBV6-6 to TRBJ2-2; possibly TRBD1 for D (5 bases). V was pared by 3 bases and J by 6 bases, with 17 bases between. The CDR3 contains 16 residues. Germline V CDR1 and CDR2: MNHNY, SVGAGI (reference sequence). CDR3 nucleotides: TGTGCCAGCAGTTATTTGCCAGGGCCAGGGTCCGGGGAGCTGTTTTTT. This sequence encodes CASSYLPGPGSGELFF.

This clone was counted a single time. The chain is built from TRBV4-1 and TRBJ2-1; possible D gene TRBD2, 5 bases. Trimming took 0 bases from V and 0 from J, leaving 6 bases between them. Germline V gene lookup returns CDR1 MGHRA and CDR2 YSYEKL. The CDR3 totals 15 residues. In DNA form, the CDR3 reads TGCGCCAGCAGCCAAGATGAGGGCTCCTACAATGAGCAGTTCTTC. Translating gives CASSQDEGSYNEQFF.

This clone appeared once. The chain links TRBV18 to TRBJ2-5, with 10 bases that match TRBD2. CDR1 and CDR2 from the germline V gene are KGHSH and LQKENI. V shed 0 bases and J 7 bases; nucleotides not matched to a gene: 2. This CDR3 has 14 residues. The chain's CDR3 is CASSPPTSGPTQYF. DNA of the CDR3: TGTGCCAGCTCACCACCGACTAGCGGGCCGACCCAGTACTTC.

The rearrangement joins TRBV7-2 to TRBJ2-3, with 12 bases aligning to TRBD2. This CDR3 region has 17 residues. Germline lookup yields CDR1 SGHTA and CDR2 FQGNSA. The V gene end was trimmed by 5 bases and the J gene end by 5 bases; junction bases not matched to a gene: 11. The CDR3 loop reads CASSHPTSGSSGDTQYF. The CDR3 DNA reads TGTGCCAGCAGCCACCCGACTAGCGGGAGTTCTGGAGATACGCAGTATTTT.

The chain combines TRBV18 with TRBJ2-7, with TRBD2 matching 8 bases. Germline CDR1 KGHSH, CDR2 LQKENI. The CDR3 consists of 16 residues. V was pared by 6 bases and J by 5 bases, with 15 bases of the junction left unmatched. CDR3 bases: TGTGCCAGCTCCCCCCGGGCGGGGGGCCCCGAGGACGAGCAGTACTTC. Its translation is CASSPRAGGPEDEQYF.

This chain links TRBV18 with TRBJ2-7, with TRBD1 as a possible D gene (6 bases). V was cut by 1 base and J by 0 bases, with 10 bases left in between. The CDR3 extends over 15 amino acids. Germline-derived CDR1 and CDR2 are KGHSH and LQKENI. The CDR3 DNA follows: TGTGCCAGCTCACCACGGGACAAGGCCTCCTACGAGCAGTACTTC. It is translated as CASSPRDKASYEQYF.

The chain combines TRBV5-1 with TRBJ2-1; 9 bases fit TRBD2. Trimming removed 3 bases from V and 3 bases from J; junction bases left unmatched: 10. CDR1 and CDR2 from the germline V gene are SGHRS and YFSETQ. CDR3 length: 17 residues. The CDR3 bases are TGCGCCAGCAGCTCGGACCTTAGCGGGAGATTCTACAATGAGCAGTTCTTC. Encoded protein: CASSSDLSGRFYNEQFF.

V gene TRBV18 combines with J gene TRBJ2-1; 10 bases are shared with TRBD2. Germline assignment: CDR1 KGHSH and CDR2 LQKENI. The CDR3 is 16 amino acids. The trim removed 2 bases at V and 3 bases at J, leaving 4 bases unmatched. The DNA of the CDR3 is TGTGCCAGCTCACCAACTAGGACTAGCGGCTACAATGAGCAGTTCTTC. Translated, it gives CASSPTRTSGYNEQFF. Filled out from reference TRBV18 and TRBJ2-1, the complete variable domain reads NAGVMQNPRHLVRRRGQEARLRCSPMKGHSHVYWYRQLPEEGLKFMVYLQKENIIDESGMPKERFSAEFPKEGPSILRIQQVVRGDSAAYFCASSPTRTSGYNEQFFGPGTRLTVL.

V gene TRBV30 combines with J gene TRBJ1-2; possibly TRBD1 for D (5 bases). Trimming removed 6 bases at V and 5 bases at J, with 19 bases between. The CDR3 runs 14 residues. Germline V gives CDR1 GTSNPN, CDR2 SVGIG (reference sequence). In nucleotides, the CDR3 is TGTGCCTGCATTCATGCGGGGGGGGATTATGGCTACACCTTC. Its protein is CACIHAGGDYGYTF. Together with reference TRBV30 and TRBJ1-2, the CDR3 gives the full variable domain: SQTIHQWPATLVQPVGSPLSLECTVEGTSNPNLYWYRQAAGRGLQLLFYSVGIGQISSEVPQNLSASRPQDRQFILSSKKLLLSDSGFYLCACIHAGGDYGYTFGSGTRLTVV.

This rearrangement joins TRBV25-1 to TRBJ2-3, with 10 positions matching TRBD2. There are 18 residues in the CDR3. The germline CDR1 and CDR2 sequences are MGHDK and SYGVNS. V lost 4 bases and J lost 0; bases outside the gene matches: 10. The CDR3 nucleotides read TGTGCCAGCAGTGGGGGGTGGACTAGCGGAGCTAGCACAGATACGCAGTATTTT. Its protein product is CASSGGWTSGASTDTQYF. Using reference TRBV25-1 and TRBJ2-3 for the parts outside the CDR3, the full variable domain is EADIYQTPRYLVIGTGKKITLECSQTMGHDKMYWYQQDPGMELHLIHYSYGVNSTEKGDLSSESTVSRIRTEHFPLTLESARPSHTSQYLCASSGGWTSGASTDTQYFGPGTRLTVL.

The table lists this clone with a count of one. The chain couples TRBV15 to TRBJ2-7; possibly TRBD2 for D (5 bases). V lost 5 bases and J 0 bases, leaving 14 bases between the germline ends. CDR1 is LNHNV and CDR2 is YYDKDF in the germline V gene (reference sequence). This CDR3 contains 15 residues. The CDR3 region is CATSVELATSYEQYF. Here the CDR3 DNA reads TGTGCCACCAGCGTGGAGTTAGCGACCTCCTACGAGCAGTACTTC.

The rearrangement uses TRBV7-9 and TRBJ2-1; D perhaps matches TRBD2 (6 bases). The germline CDR1 and CDR2 sequences are SEHNR and FQNEAQ (reference sequence). The CDR3 has 14 amino acids. Deletions cut 3 bases from V and 6 bases from J, with 12 bases between. The CDR3 sequence is CASSFGGNRNEQFF. DNA for the CDR3: TGTGCCAGCAGCTTTGGCGGGAACCGCAATGAGCAGTTCTTC.

CDR3 protein: CASSPGGSTEAFF. In DNA, the CDR3 is TGTGCCAGCAGCCCTGGAGGGTCCACTGAAGCTTTCTTT. The chain couples TRBV11-3 to TRBJ1-1; no clear D. Trimming took off 5 bases at V and 4 bases at J, with 11 bases between the two ends. The CDR3 sequence is 13 residues long. CDR1 SGHNT and CDR2 YENEEA come from the germline V gene. Full variable domain (remainder filled in from reference TRBV11-3 and TRBJ1-1): EAGVVQSPRYKIIEKKQPVAFWCNPISGHNTLYWYLQNLGQGPELLIRYENEEAVDDSQLPKDRFSAERLKGVDSTLKIQPAELGDSAVYLCASSPGGSTEAFFGQGTRLTVV.

The CDR3 reads CSAGVTEAFF. CDR3 sequence (DNA): TGCAGCGCCGGGGTCACTGAAGCTTTCTTT. The chain links TRBV29-1 to TRBJ1-1, with D hard to call. Germline lookup yields CDR1 SQVTM and CDR2 ANQGSEA. V shed 7 bases and J shed 4 bases, with 7 bases lying between them. The CDR3 runs 10 residues.

The chain is built from TRBV28 and TRBJ1-2, with unresolved D. The CDR3 sequence is 12 residues long. V shed 4 bases and J shed 2 bases, with 5 bases lying between them. Per germline, CDR1 MDHEN and CDR2 SYDVKM. For the CDR3, the DNA is TGTGCCAGCAGTTCACAAAACTATGGCTACACCTTC. It translates to CASSSQNYGYTF.

V is TRBV2 and J is TRBJ1-5; 9 bases are a match to TRBD1. The CDR3 spans 15 residues. The J segment lost 6 bases and the V segment lost 7 bases, leaving 10 bases of the junction unmatched. Germline CDR1 SNHLY, CDR2 FYNNEI. The chain's CDR3 is CASTDRGRGGQPQHF. CDR3 nucleotides: TGTGCCAGCACGGACAGGGGAAGAGGGGGTCAGCCCCAGCATTTT.

This clone was counted a few times. The chain uses TRBV9 and TRBJ1-1, with 10 nucleotides matching TRBD1. The ends lost 1 base at V and 1 base at J; junction bases unmatched: 7. Germline CDR1 SGDLS, CDR2 YYNGEE. CDR3 length equals 17 residues. CDR3 in amino acids: CASSVRGTGVGNTEAFF. CDR3 DNA: TGTGCCAGCAGCGTAAGGGGGACAGGGGTGGGGAACACTGAAGCTTTCTTT.

The chain couples TRBV6-5 to TRBJ1-6; D ambiguous. Germline V gene data show CDR1 as MNHEY and CDR2 as SVGAGI. The CDR3 is 14 residues long. V shed 6 bases and J shed 10 bases, with 16 bases lying between them. The CDR3 reads CASRLTPPQSPLHF. Here the CDR3 DNA reads TGTGCCAGCAGGCTTACGCCCCCACAATCACCCCTCCACTTT.

This rearrangement joins TRBV28 to TRBJ1-2; D might be TRBD1 (6 bases). The V end lost 6 bases, the J end lost 10 bases, and 15 bases lay between the germline ends. CDR3 length equals 12 residues. CDR1 is MDHEN and CDR2 is SYDVKM in the germline V gene. The CDR3 bases are TGTGCCAGCAGCATACCAACAGGGTTCTACACCTTC. It translates to CASSIPTGFYTF.

The V and J genes are TRBV30 and TRBJ2-6; 7 bases line up with TRBD2. The V and J ends lost 4 bases and 0 bases, in that order; junction bases with no gene match: 9. CDR1 is GTSNPN, CDR2 SVGIG, per germline (reference sequence). This CDR3 contains 17 residues. CDR3: CAWKPSGLSSGANVLTF. Here the CDR3 DNA reads TGTGCCTGGAAACCTAGCGGATTGAGCTCTGGGGCCAACGTCCTGACTTTC.

The chain recombines TRBV9 with TRBJ2-3; D not resolved. The CDR3 covers 14 residues. The germline V and J ends were trimmed by 4 bases and 4 bases, with 13 bases remaining between them. In germline, CDR1 is SGDLS, CDR2 YYNGEE. The CDR3 nucleotides read TGTGCCAGCAGCCCCACTCTCATAGCAGATACGCAGTATTTT. Protein sequence: CASSPTLIADTQYF.

The chain links TRBV5-4 to TRBJ2-7, with a tentative D call TRBD2 (5 bases). Between the trimmed V and J ends, which lost 0 bases and 3 bases, there was a span of 13 bases. The CDR3 is 15 amino acids. The germline gives CDR1 SGHNT, CDR2 YYREEE (reference sequence). As DNA, the CDR3 is TGTGCCAGCAGCTTGGGGACTCAAACCATCTACGAGCAGTACTTC. Translated: CASSLGTQTIYEQYF.

V is TRBV28 and J is TRBJ2-7, with TRBD2 matching 8 bases. Germline trimming cut 1 base from V and 3 bases from J; bases unmatched to any gene: 5. The CDR3 is 15 residues long. Germline CDR1 MDHEN, CDR2 SYDVKM. Here the CDR3 reads CASSLSTGGGYEQYF. The CDR3 nucleotides read TGTGCCAGCAGTTTATCTACCGGGGGGGGCTACGAGCAGTACTTC.

The chain links TRBV19 to TRBJ2-2, with a weak D call TRBD2 (6 bases). This CDR3 has 15 amino acids. CDR1 LNHDA and CDR2 SQIVND come from the germline V gene (reference sequence). Trimming cost V 7 bases and J 4 bases, with 16 bases left between them. The CDR3 nucleotides read TGTGCCAGTACTGAGACGGGAGTAGTCACCGGGGAGCTGTTTTTT. Its protein is CASTETGVVTGELFF.